Below, 21 T cell receptor beta chains from the same sample are listed, as sequenced in a study of identical twins. TCRdb ran MiXCR on the 5' RACE reads and lists one entry per CDR3 protein. The sample has 1,800,000 or so distinct CDR3 sequences; around a third are singletons. Sequenced material: cord blood. These receptors were obtained from a newborn girl in good health.

The V and J genes are TRBV7-2 and TRBJ2-1; D possibly uses TRBD1 or TRBD2 (5 bases each). The J call may be in error: the DNA end matches TRBJ2-7 better. The CDR3 contains 17 residues. Germline CDR1 and CDR2: SGHTA and FQGNSA. The CDR3 sequence: CASSLFPTGRAVGEQYF. The CDR3 DNA is TGTGCCAGCAGCTTATTCCCCACGGGACGGGCTGTTGGGGAGCAGTACTTC.

V and J are TRBV20-1 and TRBJ1-5, with D possibly TRBD1 on 6 matching bases. Trimming shortened V by 0 bases and J by 5 bases, and 14 bases separated the two germline ends. The germline CDR1 and CDR2 sequences are DFQATT and SNEGSKA (reference sequence). This CDR3 is 15 amino acids long. The CDR3 loop reads CSARDHGGGDQPQHF. Written as DNA, the CDR3 is TGCAGTGCTAGAGATCACGGGGGCGGGGATCAGCCCCAGCATTTT.

Details on this clonotype: At one boundary the junction diverges from the germline segment, which might be a read error. This chain joins TRBV20-1 and TRBJ2-1, with 7 bases aligning to TRBD2. CDR1 and CDR2 (germline): DFQATT, SNEGSKA (reference sequence). The CDR3 extends over 14 amino acids. Here the CDR3 reads CSATSGSSYKEQFF. Written as DNA, the CDR3 is TGCAGTGCTACTAGCGGCAGCTCCTACAAAGAGCAGTTCTTC.

The CDR3 reads CASSQGRPRMNTEAFF. For the CDR3, the DNA is TGCGCCAGCAGCCAAGGTCGACCGAGAATGAACACTGAAGCTTTCTTT. The gene calls are TRBV4-1 and TRBJ1-1, with D unresolved. Germline CDR1 is MGHRA and CDR2 is YSYEKL. With 1 base removed from V and 0 bases from J, the gap between germline ends came to 12 bases. The CDR3 covers 16 residues.

This chain uses TRBV5-1 with TRBJ2-1; D is perhaps TRBD1 (6 bases). The ends were cut back, 0 bases at V and 8 bases at J, with 18 bases in the middle. Per the germline V gene, CDR1 is SGHRS and CDR2 is YFSETQ. The CDR3 extends over 16 amino acids. Here the CDR3 reads CASSLARGYTIDEQFF. CDR3 DNA: TGCGCCAGCAGCTTGGCCAGGGGTTATACAATCGATGAGCAGTTCTTC.

In the case of this clonotype: With a much larger clone just one base away, this may be a read error. This rearrangement joins TRBV6-5 to TRBJ2-1, with TRBD1 matching 8 bases. The V gene's germline CDR1 is MNHEY and CDR2 SVGAGI. The CDR3 sequence is 15 residues long. The CDR3 protein is CASMTGQGSGNGQFF. The CDR3 region has the DNA TGTGCCAGCATGACAGGACAGGGTTCGGGCAATGGGCAGTTCTTC.

This chain connects TRBV4-2 to TRBJ2-1; a possible D gene is TRBD2 (5 bases). The germline V and J ends were trimmed by 4 bases and 1 base, with 11 bases remaining between them. Germline values: CDR1 LGHNA, CDR2 YNFKEQ. CDR3 size: 15 residues. CDR3 sequence reads: CASSPPSKSYNEQFF. In DNA, the CDR3 is TGTGCCAGCAGCCCCCCTAGCAAGTCCTACAATGAGCAGTTCTTC.

This clonotype has ten or more counts. V usage is TRBV2 and J usage is TRBJ2-7; a weak D match, TRBD2 (5 bases). Trimming pared 6 bases from V and 1 base from J, leaving 13 bases between. In germline, CDR1 is SNHLY, CDR2 FYNNEI. This CDR3 comprises 14 residues. CDR3 protein: CASSPGEGSYEQYF. DNA of the CDR3: TGTGCCAGCAGCCCCGGAGAGGGATCCTACGAGCAGTACTTC.

The chain is built from TRBV20-1 and TRBJ2-3; 9 bases map to TRBD2. V dropped 0 bases and J dropped 2; count of bases not matched to a gene: 9. The CDR3 covers 17 residues. From germline, CDR1 is DFQATT and CDR2 SNEGSKA (reference sequence). CDR3 coding DNA: TGCAGTGCTAGAGATCCCAGCGGGGGGCACCCCACAGATACGCAGTATTTT. This translates into CSARDPSGGHPTDTQYF.

This clonotype was counted only a few times. The genes are TRBV28 and TRBJ2-2; D is uncertain. With 6 bases removed from V and 9 bases from J, the gap between germline ends came to 11 bases. The germline V gene has CDR1 MDHEN and CDR2 SYDVKM. CDR3 length: 12 residues. Here the CDR3 reads CASSARARELFF. The CDR3 bases are TGTGCCAGCAGCGCTAGGGCCCGGGAGCTGTTTTTT.

This clonotype came up a few times. The chain recombines TRBV24-1 with TRBJ1-5; 9 bases map to TRBD1. V shed 4 bases, J shed 7 bases, and the junction held 4 bases outside the gene matches. Germline CDR1 reads KGHDR; CDR2 reads SFDVKD. The CDR3 covers 14 residues. DNA for the CDR3: TGTGCCACCAGTGACCGGGACAGGGACCAGCCCCAGCATTTT. Protein sequence: CATSDRDRDQPQHF.

This clonotype was detected only a few times. The rearrangement joins TRBV4-2 to TRBJ2-7; D remains unclear. Trimming took off 2 bases at V and 7 bases at J, with 15 bases between the two ends. Germline V lookup: CDR1 LGHNA, CDR2 YNFKEQ. There are 14 residues in the CDR3. The CDR3 DNA reads as TGTGCCAGCAGCCAACCAGCGTCTTACAATGAGCAGTACTTC. Translation: CASSQPASYNEQYF.

The chain links TRBV21-1 to TRBJ2-1; the table's TRBD1 call for D was not verified on the DNA. TRBV21-1 is described as a pseudogene. The CDR3 covers 20 residues. The CDR3 DNA is TGTGTCAGCAGCAAAGGACCCGGGACAGGGAAAGTTTTGGCCTACAATGAGCAGTTCTTC. It specifies CVSSKGPGTGKVLAYNEQFF.

This clonotype turned up a few times. This rearrangement joins TRBV21-1 to TRBJ2-7; TRBD2 was called by the table and not checked on the DNA. TRBV21-1 constitutes a pseudogene. There are 16 residues in the CDR3. The CDR3 DNA is TGTGCCAGCAGCAAAGAAGGAGCGGGAAAAGTAGGCGAGCAGTACTTC. Its protein is CASSKEGAGKVGEQYF.

This clonotype occurred a few times. This sequence joins TRBV20-1 and TRBJ1-5; TRBD1 might be the D (5 bases). The germline V and J ends were trimmed by 5 bases and 0 bases, with 14 bases remaining between them. The CDR3 spans 15 residues. The V gene's germline CDR1 is DFQATT and CDR2 SNEGSKA (reference sequence). The DNA for the CDR3 is TGCAGTGCTGCTCCAGGGCGAGGTAGCAATCAGCCCCAGCATTTT. Encoded protein: CSAAPGRGSNQPQHF.

This chain links TRBV4-2 with TRBJ2-2, with 10 bases fitting TRBD2. CDR3 length equals 16 residues. The germline V gene encodes CDR1 LGHNA and CDR2 YNFKEQ. V lost 3 bases and J lost 0; bases outside the gene matches: 1. As DNA, the CDR3 is TGTGCCAGCAGCCAGCTAGCGGGGGCGAACACCGGGGAGCTGTTTTTT. It yields the protein CASSQLAGANTGELFF.

Comments on this clonotype: A much larger clone sits a single nucleotide away, making a read error possible. This chain joins TRBV21-1 and TRBJ1-2. TRBV21-1 is a pseudogene segment. There are 12 residues in the CDR3. The CDR3 region is CASSKADYGYTF. The CDR3 DNA sequence: TGTGCCAGCAGCAAAGCGGACTATGGCTACACCTTC.

This clonotype was observed a few times. The chain has TRBV23-1 and TRBJ2-6; D remains ambiguous. TRBV23-1 belongs to the ORF category, with a function that is uncertain. The V end lost 5 bases, the J end lost 0 bases, and 8 bases lay between the germline ends. The CDR3 covers 15 residues. The CDR3, as DNA: TGCGCCAGCAGTAATGTGCCCTCTGGGGCCAACGTCCTGACTTTC. Protein: CASSNVPSGANVLTF.

The chain couples TRBV20-1 to TRBJ1-2; D possibly corresponds to TRBD1 (5 bases). The V gene's germline CDR1 is DFQATT and CDR2 SNEGSKA (reference sequence). There are 14 residues in the CDR3. Trimming removed 1 base at V and 3 bases at J, with 12 bases between. CDR3 nucleotide sequence: TGCAGTGCTAGAGTGGTTGACAGACACTATGGCTACACCTTC. Translating it yields CSARVVDRHYGYTF.

The rearrangement uses TRBV25-1 and TRBJ1-5; TRBD1 agrees at 8 bases. Per germline, CDR1 MGHDK and CDR2 SYGVNS. The CDR3 runs 14 residues. After removal of 6 bases from V and 0 bases from J, the junction contained 1 base not matched to a gene. The CDR3: CASRGQGSNQPQHF. The CDR3 nucleotides read TGTGCCAGCAGAGGACAGGGTAGCAATCAGCCCCAGCATTTT.

The J gene is TRBJ1-1, the V gene TRBV18, with 8 bases matching TRBD1. The V segment lost 6 bases and the J segment 10 bases; nucleotides outside the gene matches: 7. This CDR3 spans 12 amino acids. Germline CDR1 KGHSH, CDR2 LQKENI. CDR3 nucleotide sequence: TGTGCCAGCTCTGTGGACAGGGTGGCAGCTTTCTTT. This translates into CASSVDRVAAFF.